This TCR beta chain was sequenced in a study of T cells after yellow fever vaccination (dated by TCRdb to the late 2010s). Study-wide context: The SMART-Seq v4 Ultra Low Input RNA kit was used to prepare libraries from fractions with low cell numbers. To follow T-cell clones before and after primary and booster YFV17D yellow fever vaccination, bulk TCR alpha and beta repertoires were sequenced over time. Two healthy male donors, one aged 18 to 29 and one aged 30 to 40 years, made up the cohort. Blood was drawn at multiple timepoints before and after primary and secondary immunization, with bulk PBMC replicates and cell subsets isolated. Overall results and qualifications from the work: The study included only a couple of donors, which limits how far the findings can be generalized. Computational filtering was needed because FACS-sorted repertoires could contain abundant contaminating clonotypes from the bulk population. A small share of clonotypes was detected in both CD4 and CD8 compartments, with the overlap likely arising from convergent recombination. After the booster, most clones that had expanded after primary vaccination were detected again (around 97% of CD4 and 70% to 90% of CD8), suggesting broad maintenance of memory. The secondary T-cell response was weaker than the primary response but faster, peaking on day 5 instead of day 15.

TCR cDNA was made using 5'RACE template switching, a step that added a universal primer site and unique molecular identifiers. cDNA synthesis was primed from both the TCR alpha and TCR beta constant segments. Libraries were amplified in two PCR steps, with sample barcodes and sequencing adapters added in the second step. Sequencing of the libraries was done on either Illumina HiSeq 2500 (2x100 bp) or NovaSeq (2x150 bp). The original pipeline was this. Reads were demultiplexed and collapsed into UMI consensus sequences with MIGEC, and V(D)J alignment was performed with MiXCR. Vaccine-responding clonotypes were defined with edgeR using replicate PBMC samples, requiring FDR below 0.01 and a log2 fold change above 5 up to day 15. CD4 or CD8 identity was assigned to each bulk clonotype according to whether the clonotype was present at higher abundance in the sequenced CD4 repertoire or the sequenced CD8 repertoire. In TCRdb, the public reads were trimmed at Q25 with fastp and aligned with MiXCR, with productive beta chains retained. Each CDR3 protein gets just one entry, which takes the most common genes and DNA from the rows behind it. These V and J calls rely on TCRdb rather than the paper's analysis. This sample holds hundreds of thousands of distinct CDR3 sequences; about 12% were observed only once. 15% of the sample is in the top ten clones.

As regards this clonotype: The clone's antigen remains unknown. Within one base of it there is no much larger clone, and no base qualities were kept.

CDR1 is given as SGHAT and CDR2 as FQDESV, both from the germline V gene (reference sequence). At the junction V is shortened by 1 base and J by 10 bases, with 16 bases in between. The CDR3, from cysteine to phenylalanine, totals 15 residues. CDR3 DNA only is kept here, 45 bases in frame from base 1. Per the publication, the treatment or condition label means: live attenuated yellow fever vaccine strain. At each blood-draw timepoint, two biological replicates of bulk PBMCs were obtained. A standard Ficoll-Paque protocol was used to isolate PBMCs from peripheral blood. TriZol was used to extract RNA from bulk PBMCs, from CD4 and CD8 fractions, and from dextramer-positive and dextramer-negative fractions.

The source material was PBMCs, sampled on the day of the yellow fever booster vaccination. This receptor was identified in a man aged 30 to 39 who received the YFV17D yellow fever vaccine. The chain joins TRBV11-1 to TRBJ2-2; the D gene is possibly TRBD2, with 6 bases matching. Here is the DNA: TGTGCCAGCAGCTTAGGGGGACTTACTCATTTGGAGCTGTTTTTT. This codes for CASSLGGLTHLELFF.